This T cell receptor (beta chain) originates from a study of beta chain features in type 1 diabetes. The overall study: Cells sorted and examined across all samples totaled around 110,000,000. Study-level findings and limits: Moderate but significant shortening of TCRB CDR3s was recorded in all four CD4+ subsets from Type 1 diabetes patients.

The V and J ends lost 3 bases and 3 bases, in that order; junction bases with no gene match: 8. CDR1 SGHDT and CDR2 YYEEEE come from the germline V gene. The CDR3 is made up of 15 amino acids. The entirety of the isolated RNA underwent reverse transcription, so expressed TCRB transcripts were sequenced. Sequenced by immunoSEQ multiplex PCR; TCRdb stores in-frame clones only, minus some. This table holds 850,000 to 900,000 clones, roughly a sixth found once. Isolation of CD4+ naive, central memory, regulatory and stem cell-like memory cells was achieved by sorting via CD45RO/CCR7/CD25/CD127/CD95/CD27. On this clone: Its antigen remains unidentified.

The sample taken for sequencing was naive CD4+ T cells from blood. The V gene is TRBV5-6, the J gene TRBJ2-7, with TRBD1 identical over 8 bases. This sequence was found in a woman between 18 and 29 years old in good health. The CDR3 here is CASSSPRTGIYEQYF. CDR3 coding DNA: TGTGCCAGCAGCTCCCCCCGGACAGGGATCTACGAGCAGTACTTC.